This T cell receptor (beta chain) is drawn from a study of B cell selection in AIRE deficiency. Regulatory T cells were sorted as CD4+CD25hiCD127low/negative. In the case of this clone: Its target is not known.

Points from the study as a whole: Only about 9.3% of 3,500 to 4,500 shared Treg sequences were patient-specific; 31.6% healthy-specific. Shared Treg sequences had shorter CDR3s, biased toward rearrangements with few non-templated insertions. Patient Tconv and Treg cells showed healthy-like TCRBV usage, CDR3 length, diversity. Approximately 32% of healthy-donor shared Treg TCRbeta sequences appeared in patient Tconv cells.

Germline-derived CDR1 and CDR2 are SEHNR and FQNEAQ (reference sequence). V lost 5 bases and J 3 bases, leaving 7 bases between the germline ends. The CDR3 is made up of 13 amino acids. The repertoire was sequenced with immunoSEQ multiplex PCR; TCRdb's copy has only in-frame clones and lacks some. This sample has 20,000 to 25,000 clones, with approximately 94% found just once. This receptor was obtained from a human donor with AIRE deficiency. Specimen: Tregs sorted from PBMCs. The V gene is TRBV7-9, the J gene TRBJ1-4, with unresolved D. CDR3 sequence (DNA): TGTGCCAGCAGCCGACAAGCTAATGAAAAACTGTTTTTT. Translation gives CASSRQANEKLFF.